This is a list of T cell receptor beta chains from one sample in a study of Graves' ophthalmopathy and Graves' hyperthyroidism. MiXCR, applied by TCRdb to the multiplex PCR reads, yields one record per CDR3 protein. In the table there are under 800,000 distinct CDR3 sequences, 20% to 25% of which are singletons. The specimen sequenced was peripheral blood. The receptors stem from a young woman with stable Graves' hyperthyroidism. Some clones in this sample may be carry-over from other donors' samples. The CDR3 runs from the conserved cysteine through the conserved F or W. Each record gives: CDR3 length, J gene, V gene, clone size, CDR3 protein. Size is omitted from some rows. Given values are once, few, many or a class for expanded clones.

>14|TRBJ2-7|TRBV7-3|NA
CASSASGRAWEQYF
>11|TRBJ1-1|TRBV27|NA
CAAGKFTEAFF
>14|TRBJ1-2|TRBV28|many
CASSRNPSYYGYTF
>16|TRBJ2-6|TRBV20-1|many
CSATDRASSGANVLTF
>16|TRBJ1-1|TRBV7-8|many
CASSDRDRGLWTEAFF
>14|TRBJ1-2|TRBV12-3/TRBV12-4|many
CASSFLQGGHGYTF
>16|TRBJ2-2|TRBV15|NA
CATSRGLGQGSEELFF
>14|TRBJ2-7|TRBV20-1|few
CSARDSISISEQYF
>14|TRBJ1-3|TRBV6-1|NA
CASSRLSSGNTIYF
>17|TRBJ1-2|TRBV6-5|many
CASSSPKPGSHLYGYTF
>12|TRBJ1-2|TRBV7-2|many
CASSLEAGHMNF
>12|TRBJ2-5|TRBV20-1|many
CSAGTGQETQYF
>15|TRBJ2-5|TRBV6-1|many
CASSSSGGYQETQYF
>14|TRBJ1-2|TRBV18|few
CASSPGALGAGYTF
>15|TRBJ2-7|TRBV5-1|NA
CASSSLAGQTYEQYF
>19|TRBJ2-7|TRBV11-1|NA
CASSLVMGTGGIFSYEQYF
>14|TRBJ1-1|TRBV20-1|many
CSARDSRKNTEAFF
>12|TRBJ1-2|TRBV6-1|NA
CASSEMHHGYTF
>14|TRBJ2-2|TRBV29-1|many
CSVEGDTNTGELFF
>14|TRBJ1-1|TRBV6-1|few
CASRRPGGGAEAFF
>15|TRBJ1-2|TRBV6-1|many
CASSEGTIGVGGYTF
>15|TRBJ2-5|TRBV4-1|many
CASSQDPGPIETQYF
>13|TRBJ2-7|TRBV29-1|NA
CSVEDRGNHEQYF
>15|TRBJ2-2|TRBV4-1|many
CASTGGGRSTGELFF
>13|TRBJ1-2|TRBV12-3/TRBV12-4|many
CASMKGGDYGYTF
>15|TRBJ1-2|TRBV6-1|few
CASSVIQVVNYGYTF
>13|TRBJ1-5|TRBV19|few
CASSIRENQPQHF
>13|TRBJ1-2|TRBV2|many
CASSGRDSYGYTF
>10|TRBJ1-1|TRBV20-1|many
CSARTGKAFF
>11|TRBJ1-1|TRBV6-1|many
CASSVDQGAFF
>15|TRBJ2-7|TRBV27|many
CASSLVLERGYEQYF
>14|TRBJ1-1|TRBV6-1|NA
CASSPPPRGTEAFF
>14|TRBJ1-1|TRBV7-3|many
CASSLYREATEAFF
>15|TRBJ2-7|TRBV6-5|many
CASSFRPGQPYEQYF
>13|TRBJ1-2|TRBV7-2|many
CASRPTQNYGYTF
>13|TRBJ1-2|TRBV5-1|many
CASSDGQMTGYTF
>13|TRBJ2-7|TRBV7-9|many
CASRSGGSDEQYF
>16|TRBJ1-5|TRBV12-3/TRBV12-4|many
CASSLDKTGGNQPQHF
>15|TRBJ1-3|TRBV28|few
CASSFGASRGNTIYF
>15|TRBJ1-2|TRBV5-5|many
CASRLRDRGLYGYTF
>13|TRBJ2-5|TRBV11-1|NA
CASSLRVEETQYF
>16|TRBJ2-2|TRBV20-1|many
CSARDLRQGNTGELFF
>17|TRBJ1-2|TRBV11-1|NA
CASSSDDRGFPNYGYTF
>12|TRBJ2-7|TRBV29-1|many
CSVGEIIAEQYF
>14|TRBJ1-6|TRBV7-9|NA
CASSLHDRGSPLHF
>11|TRBJ1-2|TRBV29-1|NA
CSVEDGAGYTF
>17|TRBJ1-5|TRBV4-3|many
CASSQDPAGSLHQPQHF
>13|TRBJ1-4|TRBV20-1|many
CSAIRTGNEKLFF
>13|TRBJ2-7|TRBV5-1|many
CASRSPTSYEQYF
>15|TRBJ2-7|TRBV20-1|many
CSARDTWTATYEQYF
>15|TRBJ2-5|TRBV7-2|many
CASSLVLVPQETQYF
>13|TRBJ1-1|TRBV11-1|NA
CASLTGSAAEAFF
>13|TRBJ2-7|TRBV20-1|many
CSAPGTDDYEQYF
>14|TRBJ2-7|TRBV6-5|many
CASSYSGHTYEQYF
>14|TRBJ1-5|TRBV20-1|NA
CSVPLGVSNQPQHF
>14|TRBJ2-6|TRBV24-1|NA
CATSRGLRANVLTF
>14|TRBJ1-5|TRBV27|NA
CASSLSVFNQPQHF
>16|TRBJ2-7|TRBV6-5|many
CASSYSRGAETYEQYF
>14|TRBJ2-2|TRBV5-1|NA
CASSLGPGTGELFF